Listed below are T cell receptor beta chains from one sample, sequenced in a study of cytomegalovirus exposure and HLA in healthy donors. The repertoire was sequenced with immunoSEQ multiplex PCR; TCRdb's copy has only in-frame clones and lacks some. The sample table sets out 130,000 or so clones. Sequencing was carried out using PBMCs. These TCRs come from a man between 18 and 35 years old in good health and CMV-seronegative. Both conserved end residues are part of each CDR3. Fields, in order: D gene, J gene, V gene, CDR3 length, CDR3 protein, CDR3 DNA. The D gene is left open where the match is weak.

D: -; J: TRBJ2-7; V: TRBV7-9; length: 14; CDR3: CASSPPNVRAEQYF; DNA: TGTGCCAGCAGCCCCCCGAATGTCAGGGCCGAGCAGTACTTC
D: -; J: TRBJ1-2; V: TRBV5-4; length: 15; CDR3: CASSLDSTLNYGYTF; DNA: TGTGCCAGCAGCCTAGACAGTACCCTTAACTATGGCTACACCTTC
D: -; J: TRBJ2-1; V: TRBV5-5; length: 14; CDR3: CASVEGSSYNEQFF; DNA: TGTGCCAGTGTGGAGGGAAGCTCCTACAATGAGCAGTTCTTC
D: -; J: TRBJ2-6; V: TRBV5-1; length: 23; CDR3: CASSFGQVSQGTPLSSGANVLTF; DNA: TGCGCCAGCAGCTTCGGGCAAGTTTCGCAGGGGACCCCTCTTAGCTCTGGGGCCAACGTCCTGACTTTC
D: -; J: TRBJ1-4; V: TRBV19; length: 11; CDR3: CASSTREKLFF; DNA: TGTGCCAGTAGTACTAGAGAAAAGCTGTTTTTT
D: TRBD2; J: TRBJ2-6; V: TRBV5-1; length: 18; CDR3: CASSLVGGGASGANVLTF; DNA: TGCGCCAGCAGCTTGGTTGGGGGAGGGGCCTCTGGGGCCAACGTCCTGACTTTC
D: -; J: TRBJ1-4; V: TRBV19; length: 14; CDR3: CASAFRSGEEKLFF; DNA: TGTGCCAGTGCGTTCAGGTCAGGGGAAGAAAAACTGTTTTTT
D: TRBD1; J: TRBJ1-4; V: TRBV5-6; length: 14; CDR3: CASSVTGINEKLFF; DNA: TGTGCCAGCAGCGTGACAGGGATTAATGAAAAACTGTTTTTT
D: TRBD1; J: TRBJ1-1; V: TRBV19; length: 16; CDR3: CASSKGRQGVMPEAFF; DNA: TGTGCCAGTAGTAAGGGGAGACAGGGGGTAATGCCTGAAGCTTTCTTT
D: TRBD1; J: TRBJ2-3; V: TRBV28; length: 15; CDR3: CASSSNRGSTDTQYF; DNA: TGTGCCAGCAGTTCCAACAGGGGAAGTACAGATACGCAGTATTTT
D: TRBD2; J: TRBJ2-1; V: TRBV5-4; length: 16; CDR3: CASSGMERGNYNEQFF; DNA: TGTGCCAGCAGCGGCATGGAGCGGGGGAACTACAATGAGCAGTTCTTC
D: -; J: TRBJ2-1; V: TRBV7-9; length: 14; CDR3: CASSSNSNYNEQFF; DNA: TGTGCCAGCAGCTCGAACTCGAACTACAATGAGCAGTTCTTC
D: -; J: TRBJ1-2; V: TRBV28; length: 14; CDR3: CASSLYGVAYGYTF; DNA: TGTGCCAGCAGTTTATACGGGGTGGCCTATGGCTACACCTTC
D: -; J: TRBJ1-1; V: TRBV19; length: 18; CDR3: CASSISRVRGAVNTEAFF; DNA: TGTGCCAGTAGTATAAGTCGGGTCCGGGGGGCGGTGAACACTGAAGCTTTCTTT
D: -; J: TRBJ1-6; V: TRBV23-1; length: 13; CDR3: CASSWAGKSPLHF; DNA: TGCGCCAGCAGTTGGGCAGGAAAATCACCCCTCCACTTT
D: -; J: TRBJ1-1; V: TRBV9; length: 16; CDR3: CASSVPRGGAGTEAFF; DNA: TGTGCCAGCAGCGTACCCCGGGGAGGCGCGGGGACTGAAGCTTTCTTT
D: -; J: TRBJ2-7; V: TRBV18; length: 14; CDR3: CASSPEDNSYEQYF; DNA: TGTGCCAGCTCCCCAGAGGACAACTCCTACGAGCAGTACTTC
D: TRBD2; J: TRBJ2-1; V: TRBV9; length: 15; CDR3: CASSPGTRLYNEQFF; DNA: TGTGCCAGCAGCCCCGGGACTAGGCTATACAATGAGCAGTTCTTC
D: TRBD1; J: TRBJ2-2; V: TRBV11-2; length: 15; CDR3: CASSPGTGGVGELFF; DNA: TGTGCCAGCAGCCCCGGGACAGGGGGGGTCGGGGAGCTGTTTTTT
D: TRBD1; J: TRBJ2-4; V: TRBV28; length: 16; CDR3: CASSKARTGGRNIQYF; DNA: TGTGCCAGCAGTAAGGCCCGGACAGGGGGGAGAAACATTCAGTACTTC